This entry lists 30 T cell receptor beta chains sequenced from one sample in a study of blood T cell repertoires in COVID-19. Produced via immunoSEQ multiplex PCR; TCRdb's table is partial and in-frame only. The sample gives 250,000 to 350,000 clones, 88% of which show up once; 3% is in the top ten. Specimen: PBMCs or T cells enriched from blood (not recorded which). The receptors were gathered from a woman aged 50 to 65 who had recovered from COVID-19.

The chain employs TRBV7-2 and TRBJ1-1; D is ambiguous. CDR3 length: 15 residues. CDR1 is SGHTA and CDR2 is FQGNSA in the germline V gene. V was trimmed by 8 bases and J by 3 bases, leaving 19 bases between them. CDR3 coding DNA: TGTGCCAGCCATCAAGTGACGGGGTTGCACACTGAAGCTTTCTTT. As protein: CASHQVTGLHTEAFF.

V and J are TRBV24-1 and TRBJ1-5; D is uncertain. The CDR3 length is 13 residues. The V gene lost 5 bases and the J gene lost 4 bases, with 8 bases spanning the gap. Germline V gene lookup returns CDR1 KGHDR and CDR2 SFDVKD. The CDR3 spells CATSAEWNQPQHF. The CDR3 nucleotides read TGTGCCACCAGTGCTGAGTGGAATCAGCCCCAGCATTTT.

The rearrangement joins TRBV6-2 or TRBV6-3 to TRBJ2-7; D might be TRBD1 (6 bases). V gave up 6 bases and J gave up 1 base, with 16 bases separating them. The CDR3 covers 15 residues. Per the germline V gene, CDR1 is MNHEY and CDR2 is SVGEGT. The CDR3 DNA follows: TGTGCCAGCAGCGCTTTGGGGGCTAGGTCCTACGAGCAGTACTTC. Its translation: CASSALGARSYEQYF.

The V and J genes are TRBV3-1 (or the pseudogene TRBV3-2) and TRBJ1-4, with TRBD1 matching 7 bases. Germline CDR1 reads LGHDT; CDR2 reads YNNKEL (reference sequence). The CDR3 covers 15 residues. The V segment lost 6 bases and the J segment 7 bases; nucleotides outside the gene matches: 11. In DNA, the CDR3 is TGTGCCAGCAGGAGGGGACAGATGATTAGTGAAAAACTGTTTTTT. The encoded protein is CASRRGQMISEKLFF.

The gene calls are TRBV30 and TRBJ1-6; 9 bases are a match to TRBD1. CDR3 length equals 19 residues. Looked up from germline, CDR1 is GTSNPN and CDR2 is SVGIG (reference sequence). Trimming at V came to 0 bases and at J to 8 bases, leaving 17 bases not matched to a gene. This chain's CDR3 is CAWSVRWRDRAGEDSPLHF. CDR3 coding DNA: TGTGCCTGGAGTGTCCGCTGGAGGGACAGGGCTGGTGAAGATTCACCCCTCCACTTT.

The chain is built from TRBV28 and TRBJ1-6; no firm D call. The CDR3 extends over 14 amino acids. V was clipped by 5 bases and J by 6 bases, with 11 bases between them. The germline gives CDR1 MDHEN, CDR2 SYDVKM. CDR3 loop: CASSTRSSNSPLHF. The CDR3 nucleotides are TGTGCCAGCAGTACGCGGTCGAGTAATTCACCCCTCCACTTT.

This rearrangement joins TRBV5-5 to TRBJ2-7, with D possibly matching TRBD1 (5 bases). Germline CDR1 SGHKS, CDR2 YYEKEE (reference sequence). The CDR3 totals 11 residues. The V gene lost 3 bases and the J gene lost 4 bases, with 5 bases spanning the gap. In DNA form, the CDR3 reads TGTGCCAGCAGCTACAGGTACGAGCAGTACTTC. It translates to CASSYRYEQYF.

The chain carries TRBV27 and TRBJ2-7, with 13 bases that match TRBD2. The germline CDR1 and CDR2 sequences are MNHEY and SMNVEV (reference sequence). This CDR3 is 19 amino acids long. With V trimmed by 2 bases and J by 3 bases, 13 bases remained unmatched. CDR3 amino acids: CASSLRKSGTSGKNYEQYF. The DNA for the CDR3 is TGTGCCAGCAGTTTACGCAAATCCGGGACTAGCGGGAAGAACTACGAGCAGTACTTC.

The V call is TRBV5-4, the J call TRBJ2-5, with TRBD2 as a possible D gene (5 bases). CDR1 and CDR2 (germline): SGHNT, YYREEE (reference sequence). The V gene lost 2 bases and the J gene lost 1 base, with 6 bases spanning the gap. This CDR3 comprises 13 residues. The CDR3 coding sequence is TGTGCCAGCAGCTTTGGAGGCCAAGAGACCCAGTACTTC. Translating it yields CASSFGGQETQYF.

The chain recombines TRBV7-9 with TRBJ2-7; 7 positions agree with TRBD2. The CDR3 is 14 amino acids. The germline V gene encodes CDR1 SEHNR and CDR2 FQNEAQ (reference sequence). J lost 5 bases, V lost 0 bases, and 4 bases had no gene match. The CDR3 sequence: CASSLAGGPDEQYF. CDR3 in DNA: TGTGCCAGCAGCTTAGCGGGAGGGCCGGACGAGCAGTACTTC.

The rearrangement links TRBV7-3 to TRBJ2-5; D is possibly TRBD1 (6 bases). Germline V gene lookup returns CDR1 SGHTA and CDR2 FQGTGA. The CDR3 sequence is 13 residues long. Between the trimmed V and J ends, which lost 3 bases and 5 bases, there was a span of 10 bases. DNA of the CDR3: TGTGCCAGCAGCTTGGGACACAGGGAGACCCAGTACTTC. This codes for CASSLGHRETQYF.

J is TRBJ1-5 and V is TRBV28, with 9 bases matching TRBD1. With V trimmed by 2 bases and J by 5 bases, 7 bases remained unmatched. CDR3 length equals 16 residues. Germline V CDR1 and CDR2: MDHEN, SYDVKM. CDR3 loop: CASSLIGTGRHQPQHF. CDR3 nucleotide sequence: TGTGCCAGCAGTTTAATTGGGACAGGGCGGCATCAGCCCCAGCATTTT. Full variable domain (remainder filled in from reference TRBV28 and TRBJ1-5): DVKVTQSSRYLVKRTGEKVFLECVQDMDHENMFWYRQDPGLGLRLIYFSYDVKMKEKGDIPEGYSVSREKKERFSLILESASTNQTSMYLCASSLIGTGRHQPQHFGDGTRLSIL.

V and J are TRBV9 and TRBJ2-2; 7 bases map to TRBD1. J was trimmed by 0 bases and V by 3 bases; bases with no gene match: 2. Per the germline V gene, CDR1 is SGDLS and CDR2 is YYNGEE. This CDR3 comprises 15 residues. The CDR3 coding sequence is TGTGCCAGCAGCGATGGGACAGCGAACACCGGGGAGCTGTTTTTT. It is translated as CASSDGTANTGELFF. The whole variable domain, filled in from reference TRBV9 and TRBJ2-2, reads DSGVTQTPKHLITATGQRVTLRCSPRSGDLSVYWYQQSLDQGLQFLIQYYNGEERAKGNILERFSAQQFPDLHSELNLSSLELGDSALYFCASSDGTANTGELFFGEGSRLTVL.

The J gene is TRBJ1-2, the V gene TRBV7-2; a possible D gene is TRBD1 (6 bases). The CDR3 length is 14 residues. The V and J ends lost 1 base and 4 bases respectively, with 10 bases between them. The germline V gene has CDR1 SGHTA and CDR2 FQGNSA. CDR3 in amino acids: CASSLGTVPYGYTF. DNA for the CDR3: TGTGCCAGCAGCTTAGGGACAGTCCCCTATGGCTACACCTTC. The variable domain in full, with the rest retrieved from reference TRBV7-2 and TRBJ1-2, is GAGVSQSPSNKVTEKGKDVELRCDPISGHTALYWYRQSLGQGLEFLIYFQGNSAPDKSGLPSDRFSAERTGGSVSTLTIQRTQQEDSAVYLCASSLGTVPYGYTFGSGTRLTVV.

The V gene is TRBV7-9, the J gene TRBJ1-2; the D gene is possibly TRBD1 (6 bases). The germline V gene has CDR1 SEHNR and CDR2 FQNEAQ (reference sequence). The CDR3 has 14 residues. The V and J ends lost 5 bases and 2 bases respectively, with 12 bases between them. The CDR3 coding sequence is TGTGCCAGCAGCGTATTGGACAGCAACTATGGCTACACCTTC. Residues: CASSVLDSNYGYTF.

The rearrangement joins TRBV28 to TRBJ2-3; possibly TRBD2 for D (7 bases). V shed 11 bases and J shed 0 bases, with 9 bases lying between them. Germline values: CDR1 MDHEN, CDR2 SYDVKM. This CDR3 spans 12 amino acids. CDR3 residues: CAEGGSTDTQYF. The CDR3, as DNA: TGTGCCGAGGGGGGGAGCACAGATACGCAGTATTTT.

This clone was observed a handful of times. V usage is TRBV19 and J usage is TRBJ2-7; D possibly corresponds to TRBD2 (6 bases). CDR3 length: 15 amino acids. Germline values: CDR1 LNHDA, CDR2 SQIVND (reference sequence). V was cut by 5 bases and J by 2 bases, with 16 bases left in between. The CDR3 sequence is CASSFRDSRAYEQYF. The CDR3 DNA sequence: TGTGCCAGTAGTTTCCGGGACTCACGAGCCTACGAGCAGTACTTC. The whole variable domain, remainder taken from reference TRBV19 and TRBJ2-7, is DGGITQSPKYLFRKEGQNVTLSCEQNLNHDAMYWYRQDPGQGLRLIYYSQIVNDFQKGDIAEGYSVSREKKESFPLTVTSAQKNPTAFYLCASSFRDSRAYEQYFGPGTRLTVT.

Only one count was recorded for this clone. DNA of the CDR3: TGTGCCAGCATCCGTAACTCTGGAAACACCATATATTTT. Translation gives CASIRNSGNTIYF. V and J are TRBV2 and TRBJ1-3; D unclear. The CDR3 contains 13 residues. V gave up 7 bases and J gave up 0 bases, with 7 bases separating them. Germline lookup yields CDR1 SNHLY and CDR2 FYNNEI.

This rearrangement joins TRBV7-8 to TRBJ1-1, with TRBD1 identical over 10 bases. The ends lost 4 bases at V and 0 bases at J; junction bases unmatched: 5. Germline values: CDR1 SGHVS, CDR2 FQNEAQ. The CDR3 runs 16 residues. In DNA, the CDR3 is TGTGCCAGCAGCTCTCGACAGGGGGCCGTGAACACTGAAGCTTTCTTT. It codes for CASSSRQGAVNTEAFF.

The rearrangement joins TRBV11-2 to TRBJ2-3; D may be TRBD2 (6 bases). The CDR3 is made up of 14 amino acids. Germline V gene lookup returns CDR1 SGHAT and CDR2 FQNNGV. V was trimmed by 3 bases and J by 3 bases, leaving 10 bases between them. The CDR3 reads CASSFGGLTDTQYF. CDR3 nucleotides: TGTGCCAGCAGCTTCGGGGGTTTAACAGATACGCAGTATTTT. Full variable domain (rest looked up from reference TRBV11-2 and TRBJ2-3): EAGVAQSPRYKIIEKRQSVAFWCNPISGHATLYWYQQILGQGPKLLIQFQNNGVVDDSQLPKDRFSAERLKGVDSTLKIQPAKLEDSAVYLCASSFGGLTDTQYFGPGTRLTVL.

The chain carries TRBV11-2 and TRBJ2-7; 11 nucleotides agree with TRBD2. The germline V gene has CDR1 SGHAT and CDR2 FQNNGV. The CDR3 is 15 amino acids. J was trimmed by 3 bases and V by 1 base; bases with no gene match: 2. The CDR3 sequence is CASSLGLAGGYEQYF. In DNA form, the CDR3 reads TGTGCCAGCAGCTTAGGTCTAGCGGGAGGCTACGAGCAGTACTTC.

The V gene is TRBV3-1 (or the pseudogene TRBV3-2), the J gene TRBJ1-5; the D gene is possibly TRBD1 (5 bases). This CDR3 comprises 17 residues. Trimming cost V 5 bases and J 7 bases, with 24 bases left between them. The V gene's germline CDR1 is LGHDT and CDR2 YNNKEL (reference sequence). Here the CDR3 reads CASSSQRGNPGHQPQHF. The CDR3 DNA reads TGTGCCAGCAGCTCCCAAAGGGGAAACCCCGGGCACCAGCCCCAGCATTTT.

The chain combines TRBV9 with TRBJ2-1; 9 positions agree with TRBD2. The junction had 2 bases not matched to a gene; V was cut back by 4 bases and J by 6 bases. The CDR3 totals 13 residues. Germline CDR1 reads SGDLS; CDR2 reads YYNGEE. The CDR3 DNA reads as TGTGCCAGCAGCCGGACTAGCGCCAATGAGCAGTTCTTC. Residues: CASSRTSANEQFF. The whole variable domain, filled in from reference TRBV9 and TRBJ2-1, reads DSGVTQTPKHLITATGQRVTLRCSPRSGDLSVYWYQQSLDQGLQFLIQYYNGEERAKGNILERFSAQQFPDLHSELNLSSLELGDSALYFCASSRTSANEQFFGPGTRLTVL.

The chain uses TRBV6-2 or TRBV6-3 and TRBJ2-7; D perhaps matches TRBD1 (6 bases). Trimming cost V 4 bases and J 3 bases, with 19 bases left between them. The CDR3 spans 16 residues. Germline V gene data show CDR1 as MNHEY and CDR2 as SVGEGT. The DNA of the CDR3 is TGTGCCAGCAGTTCCCCGAGAGGGGGAGTGCTCTACGAGCAGTACTTC. Translation: CASSSPRGGVLYEQYF.

The chain couples TRBV6-5 to TRBJ1-1; D might be TRBD1 (5 bases). The V gene's germline CDR1 is MNHEY and CDR2 SVGAGI. The CDR3 has 14 amino acids. With 0 bases removed from V and 3 bases from J, the gap between germline ends came to 8 bases. The CDR3 loop reads CASSYSTRDTEAFF. CDR3 sequence (DNA): TGTGCCAGCAGTTACTCGACCAGGGACACTGAAGCTTTCTTT.

The chain couples TRBV29-1 to TRBJ1-2; D ambiguous. The V gene's germline CDR1 is SQVTM and CDR2 ANQGSEA. There are 11 residues in the CDR3. Trimming removed 8 bases at V and 3 bases at J, with 10 bases between. CDR3 region: CSSGQDYGYTF. CDR3 bases: TGCAGCTCTGGTCAGGACTATGGCTACACCTTC.

CDR3 loop: CASSVGGANEQFF. The CDR3 DNA reads as TGTGCCAGCAGCGTAGGTGGGGCCAATGAGCAGTTCTTC. The chain has TRBV9 and TRBJ2-1; possible D gene TRBD1, 5 bases. The CDR3 has 13 amino acids. CDR1 is SGDLS and CDR2 is YYNGEE in the germline V gene. V lost 0 bases to trimming and J lost 6 bases, with 7 bases between them.

The chain joins TRBV18 to TRBJ2-5; TRBD1 matches at 7 bases. The germline V gene encodes CDR1 KGHSH and CDR2 LQKENI. The CDR3 extends over 13 amino acids. V shed 2 bases, J shed 3 bases, and the junction held 0 bases outside the gene matches. The CDR3 nucleotides read TGTGCCAGCTCACCAGGGACAGAAGAGACCCAGTACTTC. Protein sequence: CASSPGTEETQYF.

This clone has a single count. The chain combines TRBV24-1 with TRBJ1-2, with a weak D call TRBD1 (6 bases). The V gene lost 1 base and the J gene lost 3 bases, with 17 bases spanning the gap. Germline V gene sequence: CDR1 KGHDR, CDR2 SFDVKD. The CDR3 loop spans 17 amino acids. The CDR3 region is CATSDFDRDKRDYGYTF. CDR3 bases: TGTGCCACCAGTGATTTCGACCGGGACAAAAGGGACTATGGCTACACCTTC.

The chain combines TRBV7-8 with TRBJ2-3; D gene uncertain. The CDR3 has 14 amino acids. Trimming pared 1 base from V and 4 bases from J, leaving 9 bases between. From germline, CDR1 is SGHVS and CDR2 FQNEAQ. CDR3 in amino acids: CASSLGATADTQYF. For the CDR3, the DNA is TGTGCCAGCAGCTTAGGGGCTACCGCAGATACGCAGTATTTT.